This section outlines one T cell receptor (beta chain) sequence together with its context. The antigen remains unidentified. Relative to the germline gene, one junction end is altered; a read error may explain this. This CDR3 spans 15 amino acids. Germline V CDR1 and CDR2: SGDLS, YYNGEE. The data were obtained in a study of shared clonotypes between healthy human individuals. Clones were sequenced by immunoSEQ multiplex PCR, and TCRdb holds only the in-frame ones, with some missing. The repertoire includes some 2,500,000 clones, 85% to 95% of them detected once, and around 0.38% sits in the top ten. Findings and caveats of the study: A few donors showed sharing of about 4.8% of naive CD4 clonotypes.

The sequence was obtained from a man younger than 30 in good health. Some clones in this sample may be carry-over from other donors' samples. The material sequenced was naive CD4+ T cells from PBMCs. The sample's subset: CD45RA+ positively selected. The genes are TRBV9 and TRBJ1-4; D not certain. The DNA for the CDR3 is TGTGCCAGCAGCGTAGGGCCGACCTCTAAGGAAAAACTGTTTTTT. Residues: CASSVGPTSKEKLFF.